Listed below are T cell receptor beta chains from one sample, sequenced in a study of T cell changes during pregnancy in multiple sclerosis. Using immunoSEQ multiplex PCR, the repertoire was profiled, and TCRdb retains in-frame clones only, with some absent. The sample consists of around 50,000 clones, about nine tenths of them appearing once. The material was CD4+ T cells from peripheral blood mononuclear cells, obtained after pregnancy. These receptors were collected from a female donor in good health, enrolled as a control in a pregnancy study. Each CDR3 is given with its conserved first and last residue. D genes are given only for firm matches. Not every row has a clone size; where given, it reads once, few, many or a size class.

TRBV13,.,TRBJ2-7,TRBD2,14,TGTGCCAGCAGCTTAGGGACTAGCGGCTACGAGCAGTACTTC,CASSLGTSGYEQYF
TRBV5-5,.,TRBJ1-4,.,15,TGTGCCTCGTCCCGGGGGTATGCAACTAATGAAAAACTGTTTTTT,CASSRGYATNEKLFF
TRBV5-1,.,TRBJ2-6,TRBD1,15,TGCGCCAGCAGCACAGGGGATGCTGGGGCCAACGTCCTGACTTTC,CASSTGDAGANVLTF
TRBV21-1,.,TRBJ2-1,.,20,TGTGCCAGCAGCAAAGGGGGGAGGAAGATTAGCGGGAGGGGACGCAATGAGCAGTTCTTC,CASSKGGRKISGRGRNEQFF
TRBV28,.,TRBJ1-1,TRBD1,18,TGTGCCAGCAGTCCACTCGCCCCAGGGACAGGCATGAACACTGAAGCTTTCTTT,CASSPLAPGTGMNTEAFF
TRBV7-9,.,TRBJ1-1,.,13,TGTGCCAGCAGCGGACAGTGGGGAACTGAAGCTTTCTTT,CASSGQWGTEAFF
TRBV15,.,TRBJ1-4,.,16,TGTGCCACCAGCAATAAAGATGTTAGGGGCCAGGAAAAACTGTTTTTT,CATSNKDVRGQEKLFF
TRBV12-5,.,TRBJ2-2,.,13,TGTGCTAGTGGTTTGCCGCGCTTCGGGGAGCTGTTTTTT,CASGLPRFGELFF
TRBV7-3,.,TRBJ2-5,TRBD2,14,TGTGCCAGCAGCTTACGGGAGGGGTCGGAGACCCAGTACTTC,CASSLREGSETQYF
TRBV5-4,.,TRBJ2-3,.,15,TGTGCCAGCAGCACCTCTGCGGACTGGGAGGATACGCAGTATTTT,CASSTSADWEDTQYF
TRBV18,.,TRBJ2-2,.,16,TGTGCCAGCTCACCACCCTTATCACTGAACACCGGGGAGCTGTTTTTT,CASSPPLSLNTGELFF
TRBV19,.,TRBJ2-1,.,15,TGTGCCAGTAGTGCGGGCCCCGGTGTGTACAATGAGCAGTTCTTC,CASSAGPGVYNEQFF
TRBV7-8,.,TRBJ2-3,TRBD2,15,TGTGCCAGCAGCCCAGGGACTAGCGGCCGAGATACGCAGTATTTT,CASSPGTSGRDTQYF
TRBV6-5,.,TRBJ1-1,TRBD1,15,TGTGCCAGCAGTTTTGGGGGACAGGGGAACACTGAAGCTTTCTTT,CASSFGGQGNTEAFF
TRBV25-1,few,TRBJ2-7,.,14,TGTGCCAGCAGTCTTGGCGGCCTCTCCTACGAGCAGTACTTC,CASSLGGLSYEQYF
TRBV30,.,TRBJ1-2,.,15,TGTGCCCGGAGCAGGGACGGGGGGTGGCTCGGGGGCTACACCTTC,CARSRDGGWLGGYTF
TRBV28,.,TRBJ1-1,.,10,TGTGCCAGCAGTGACACCAAAGCTTTCTTT,CASSDTKAFF
TRBV6-5,.,TRBJ2-1,.,14,TGTGCCAGCAGTTACTCGGGGGCGAGCAATGAGCAGTTCTTC,CASSYSGASNEQFF
TRBV19,.,TRBJ1-4,.,14,TGTGCCAGTGGTCTCGGAGCAACTAATGAAAAACTGTTTTTT,CASGLGATNEKLFF
TRBV7-3,.,TRBJ2-3,TRBD1,15,TGTGCCAGCAGCGTCGGACAGGGGGCGGCAGATACGCAGTATTTT,CASSVGQGAADTQYF
TRBV5-1,.,TRBJ2-7,.,14,TGCGCCAGCAGCCGCAGGGATTCAACCTACGAGCAGTACTTC,CASSRRDSTYEQYF
TRBV7-9,.,TRBJ1-2,TRBD1,15,TGTGCCAGCAGCCCCGGCCAGGGGGCTACGGAGGGCTACACCTTC,CASSPGQGATEGYTF
TRBV4-2,.,TRBJ2-3,TRBD2,15,TGTGCCAGCGGAACGACTAGCGGAAGCACAGATACGCAGTATTTT,CASGTTSGSTDTQYF
TRBV7-9,.,TRBJ1-3,.,14,TGTGCCAGCAGCTTGGGAGACGTCGGAAACACCATATATTTT,CASSLGDVGNTIYF
TRBV28,.,TRBJ1-5,.,13,TGTGCCAGCAAACAGGGATTGAATCAGCCCCAGCATTTT,CASKQGLNQPQHF
TRBV9,.,TRBJ2-3,TRBD2,16,TGTGCCAGCAGCGTAGATCTAGCGGGTTGGGCAGATACGCAGTATTTT,CASSVDLAGWADTQYF
TRBV18,.,TRBJ1-5,TRBD1,14,TGTGCCAGCTCACCTAAAGGGGGCAACCAGCCCCAGCATTTT,CASSPKGGNQPQHF
TRBV9,.,TRBJ2-5,.,14,TGTGCCAGCAGCGCGGACAGCCGGCTGGAGACCCAGTACTTC,CASSADSRLETQYF
TRBV9,.,TRBJ1-3,TRBD1,17,TGTGCCAGCAGCGGACGCTACGGGACAGACTCTGGAAACACCATATATTTT,CASSGRYGTDSGNTIYF
TRBV18,.,TRBJ1-1,.,13,TGTGCCAGCTCACGCGGACAGAACACTGAAGCTTTCTTT,CASSRGQNTEAFF
TRBV5-4,.,TRBJ2-7,.,14,TGTGCCAGCTTGAACCGGGACTCATCGGGCGAGCAGTACTTC,CASLNRDSSGEQYF
TRBV29-1,.,TRBJ1-5,TRBD1,15,TGCAGCGTCGTCACAGGGGGCGCTGGCAATCAGCCCCAGCATTTT,CSVVTGGAGNQPQHF
TRBV18,.,TRBJ2-4,TRBD2,14,TGTGCCAGCTCACCTCGGGAGGGCAAAAACATTCAGTACTTC,CASSPREGKNIQYF
TRBV15,.,TRBJ1-1,.,15,TGTGCCACCAGCAGAGCCCCCGGGGTGGGGACTGAAGCTTTCTTT,CATSRAPGVGTEAFF
TRBV28,.,TRBJ1-3,.,15,TGTGCCAGCAGTTTGGGCAGTGCCTCTGGAAACACCATATATTTT,CASSLGSASGNTIYF
TRBV19,.,TRBJ1-2,.,17,TGTGCCAGTAGTATCGGCATCCCAGACAGGCCTTACTATGGCAACACCTTC,CASSIGIPDRPYYGNTF